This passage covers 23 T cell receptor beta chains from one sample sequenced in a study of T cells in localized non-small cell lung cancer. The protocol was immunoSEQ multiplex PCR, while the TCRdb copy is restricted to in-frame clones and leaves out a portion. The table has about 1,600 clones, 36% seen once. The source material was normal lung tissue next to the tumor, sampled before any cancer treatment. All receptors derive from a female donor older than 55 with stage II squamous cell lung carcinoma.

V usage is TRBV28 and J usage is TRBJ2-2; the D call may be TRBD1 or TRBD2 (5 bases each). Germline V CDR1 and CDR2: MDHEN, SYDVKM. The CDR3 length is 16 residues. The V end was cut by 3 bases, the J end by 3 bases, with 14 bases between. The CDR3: CASSLRGPFYTGELFF. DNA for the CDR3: TGTGCCAGCAGTTTGAGGGGCCCCTTTTACACCGGGGAGCTGTTTTTT.

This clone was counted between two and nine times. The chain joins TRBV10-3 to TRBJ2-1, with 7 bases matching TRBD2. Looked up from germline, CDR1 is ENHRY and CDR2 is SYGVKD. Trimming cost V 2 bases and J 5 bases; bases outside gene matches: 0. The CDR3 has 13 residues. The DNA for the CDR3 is TGTGCCATCAGTGAGGGACTAGACAATGAGCAGTTCTTC. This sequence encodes CAISEGLDNEQFF.

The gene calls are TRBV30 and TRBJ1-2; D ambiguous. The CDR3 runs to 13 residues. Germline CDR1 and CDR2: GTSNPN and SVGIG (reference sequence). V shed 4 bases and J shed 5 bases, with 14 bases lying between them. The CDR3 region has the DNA TGTGCCTGGACCCGAGTAGTCCTTTATGGCTACACCTTC. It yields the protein CAWTRVVLYGYTF.

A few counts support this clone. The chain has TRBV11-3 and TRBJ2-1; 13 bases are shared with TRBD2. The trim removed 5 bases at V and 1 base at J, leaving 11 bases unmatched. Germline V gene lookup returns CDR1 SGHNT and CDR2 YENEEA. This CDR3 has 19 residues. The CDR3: CASSKRTSGRFRSYNEQFF. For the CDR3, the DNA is TGTGCCAGCAGCAAAAGGACTAGCGGGAGATTTAGGTCCTACAATGAGCAGTTCTTC.

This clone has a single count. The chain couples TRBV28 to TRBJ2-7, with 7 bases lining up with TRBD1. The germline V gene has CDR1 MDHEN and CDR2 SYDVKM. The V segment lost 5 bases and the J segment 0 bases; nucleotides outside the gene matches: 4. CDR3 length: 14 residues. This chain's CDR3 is CASSIRDSSYEQYF. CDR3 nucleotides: TGTGCCAGCAGTATCCGGGACAGCTCCTACGAGCAGTACTTC.

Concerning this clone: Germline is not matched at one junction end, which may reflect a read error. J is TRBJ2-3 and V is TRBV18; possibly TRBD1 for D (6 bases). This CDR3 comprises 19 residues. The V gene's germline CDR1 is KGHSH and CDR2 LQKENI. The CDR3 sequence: CASLPRSAGERRSGDTQYF. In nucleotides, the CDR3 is TGTGCCAGCTTACCACGATCCGCAGGGGAGAGGAGAAGTGGAGATACGCAGTATTTT.

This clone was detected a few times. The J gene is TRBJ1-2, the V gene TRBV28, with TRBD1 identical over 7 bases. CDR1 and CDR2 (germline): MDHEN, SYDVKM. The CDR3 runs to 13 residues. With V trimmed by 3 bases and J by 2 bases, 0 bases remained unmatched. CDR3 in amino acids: CASSLDRNYGYTF. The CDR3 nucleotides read TGTGCCAGCAGTTTGGACAGGAACTATGGCTACACCTTC.

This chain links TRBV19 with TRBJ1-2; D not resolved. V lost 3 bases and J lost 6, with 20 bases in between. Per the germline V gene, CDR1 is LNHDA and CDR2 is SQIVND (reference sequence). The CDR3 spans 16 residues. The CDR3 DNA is TGTGCCAGTAGTATTGGATGGGAGGCAGCCTTCGATGGCTACACCTTC. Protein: CASSIGWEAAFDGYTF.

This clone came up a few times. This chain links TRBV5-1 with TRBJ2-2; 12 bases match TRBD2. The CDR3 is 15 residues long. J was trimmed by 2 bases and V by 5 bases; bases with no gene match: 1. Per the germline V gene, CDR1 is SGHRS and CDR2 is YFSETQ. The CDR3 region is CASRLAGGNTGELFF. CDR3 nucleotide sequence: TGCGCCAGCAGACTAGCGGGGGGTAACACCGGGGAGCTGTTTTTT.

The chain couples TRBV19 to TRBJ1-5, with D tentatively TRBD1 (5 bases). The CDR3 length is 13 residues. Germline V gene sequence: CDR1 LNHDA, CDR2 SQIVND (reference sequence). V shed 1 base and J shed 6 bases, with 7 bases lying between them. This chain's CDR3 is CASSIGGAQPQHF. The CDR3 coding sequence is TGTGCCAGTAGTATAGGTGGGGCTCAGCCCCAGCATTTT.

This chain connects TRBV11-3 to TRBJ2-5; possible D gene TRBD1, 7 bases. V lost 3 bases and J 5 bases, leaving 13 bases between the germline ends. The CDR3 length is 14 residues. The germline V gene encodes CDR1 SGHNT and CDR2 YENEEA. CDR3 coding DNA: TGTGCCAGCAGCTTTACAGGGGCGGGGGAGACCCAGTACTTC. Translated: CASSFTGAGETQYF.

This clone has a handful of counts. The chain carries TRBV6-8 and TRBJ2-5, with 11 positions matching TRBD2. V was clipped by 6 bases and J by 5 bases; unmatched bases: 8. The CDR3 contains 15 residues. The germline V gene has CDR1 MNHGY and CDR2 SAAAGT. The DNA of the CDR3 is TGTGCCAGCAGGGCACTAGCGGGGGCGGGGGAGACCCAGTACTTC. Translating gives CASRALAGAGETQYF.

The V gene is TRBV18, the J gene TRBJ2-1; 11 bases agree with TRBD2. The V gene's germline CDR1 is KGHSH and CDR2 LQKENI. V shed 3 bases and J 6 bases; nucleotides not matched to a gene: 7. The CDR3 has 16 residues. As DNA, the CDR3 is TGTGCCAGCTCACCGTCCCTAGCGGGGGGTGGCAATGAGCAGTTCTTC. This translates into CASSPSLAGGGNEQFF.

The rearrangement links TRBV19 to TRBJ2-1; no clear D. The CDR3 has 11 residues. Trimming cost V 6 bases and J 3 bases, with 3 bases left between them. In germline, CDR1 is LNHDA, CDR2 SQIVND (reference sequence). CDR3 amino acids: CASRVYNEQFF. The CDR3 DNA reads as TGTGCCAGTAGGGTCTACAATGAGCAGTTCTTC. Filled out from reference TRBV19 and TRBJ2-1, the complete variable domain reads DGGITQSPKYLFRKEGQNVTLSCEQNLNHDAMYWYRQDPGQGLRLIYYSQIVNDFQKGDIAEGYSVSREKKESFPLTVTSAQKNPTAFYLCASRVYNEQFFGPGTRLTVL.

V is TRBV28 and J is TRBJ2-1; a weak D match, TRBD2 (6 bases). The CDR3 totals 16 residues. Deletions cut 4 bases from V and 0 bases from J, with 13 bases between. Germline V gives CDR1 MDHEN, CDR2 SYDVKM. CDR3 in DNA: TGTGCCAGCAGTTCATCCGGGACTGCCTCCTACAATGAGCAGTTCTTC. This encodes CASSSSGTASYNEQFF.

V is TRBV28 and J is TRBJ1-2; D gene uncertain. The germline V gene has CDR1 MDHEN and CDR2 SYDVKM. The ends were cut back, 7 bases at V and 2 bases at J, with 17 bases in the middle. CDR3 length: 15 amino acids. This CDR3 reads CASNFDRGGNYGYTF. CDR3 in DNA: TGTGCCAGCAATTTCGATCGTGGAGGCAACTATGGCTACACCTTC.

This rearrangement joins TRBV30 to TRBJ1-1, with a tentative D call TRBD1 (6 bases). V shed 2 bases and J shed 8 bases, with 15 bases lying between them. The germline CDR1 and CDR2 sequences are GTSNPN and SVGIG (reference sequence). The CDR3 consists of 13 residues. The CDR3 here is CAWSQTGSTEAFF. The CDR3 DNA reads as TGTGCCTGGAGTCAAACAGGGTCCACAGAAGCTTTCTTT.

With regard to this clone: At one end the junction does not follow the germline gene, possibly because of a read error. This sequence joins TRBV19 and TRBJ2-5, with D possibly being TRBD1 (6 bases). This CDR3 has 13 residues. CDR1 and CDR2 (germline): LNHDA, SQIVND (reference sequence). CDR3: CASSIARGQTQYF. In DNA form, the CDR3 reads TGTGCTAGTAGTATAGCCAGGGGACAGACCCAGTACTTC.

The CDR3 nucleotides are TGTGCCAGCAGCTTAGTCGCCTATGGGGACTATGGCTACACCTTC. As protein: CASSLVAYGDYGYTF. The chain carries TRBV11-3 and TRBJ1-2, with D uncertain. V was cut by 1 base and J by 3 bases, with 12 bases left in between. Per the germline V gene, CDR1 is SGHNT and CDR2 is YENEEA. The CDR3 loop spans 15 amino acids. The entire variable domain, with the rest obtained from reference TRBV11-3 and TRBJ1-2, is as follows: EAGVVQSPRYKIIEKKQPVAFWCNPISGHNTLYWYLQNLGQGPELLIRYENEEAVDDSQLPKDRFSAERLKGVDSTLKIQPAELGDSAVYLCASSLVAYGDYGYTFGSGTRLTVV.

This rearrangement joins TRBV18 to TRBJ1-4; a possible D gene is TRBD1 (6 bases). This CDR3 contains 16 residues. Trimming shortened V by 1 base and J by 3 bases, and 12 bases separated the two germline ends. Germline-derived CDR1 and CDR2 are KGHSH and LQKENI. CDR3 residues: CASSPRSGGPNEKLFF. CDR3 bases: TGTGCCAGCTCACCACGCTCTGGGGGGCCTAATGAAAAACTGTTTTTT.

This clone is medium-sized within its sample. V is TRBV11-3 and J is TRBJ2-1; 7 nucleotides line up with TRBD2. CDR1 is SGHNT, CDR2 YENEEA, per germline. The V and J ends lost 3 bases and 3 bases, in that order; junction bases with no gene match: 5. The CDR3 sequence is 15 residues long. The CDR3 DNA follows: TGTGCCAGCAGCTTGGGCGGGGGTAACTACAATGAGCAGTTCTTC. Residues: CASSLGGGNYNEQFF.

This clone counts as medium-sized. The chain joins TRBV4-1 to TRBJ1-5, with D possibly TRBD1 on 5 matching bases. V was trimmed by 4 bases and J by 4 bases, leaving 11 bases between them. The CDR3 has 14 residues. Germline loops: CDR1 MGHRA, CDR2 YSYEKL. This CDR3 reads CASSPRQLNQPQHF. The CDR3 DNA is TGCGCCAGCAGCCCCCGACAGCTTAATCAGCCCCAGCATTTT.

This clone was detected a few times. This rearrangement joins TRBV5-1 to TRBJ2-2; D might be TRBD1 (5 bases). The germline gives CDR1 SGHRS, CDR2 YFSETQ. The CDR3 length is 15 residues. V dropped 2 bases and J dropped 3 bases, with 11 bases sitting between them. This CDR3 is CASSLRTRDTGELFF. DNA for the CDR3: TGCGCCAGCAGCTTAAGGACACGGGACACCGGGGAGCTGTTTTTT.